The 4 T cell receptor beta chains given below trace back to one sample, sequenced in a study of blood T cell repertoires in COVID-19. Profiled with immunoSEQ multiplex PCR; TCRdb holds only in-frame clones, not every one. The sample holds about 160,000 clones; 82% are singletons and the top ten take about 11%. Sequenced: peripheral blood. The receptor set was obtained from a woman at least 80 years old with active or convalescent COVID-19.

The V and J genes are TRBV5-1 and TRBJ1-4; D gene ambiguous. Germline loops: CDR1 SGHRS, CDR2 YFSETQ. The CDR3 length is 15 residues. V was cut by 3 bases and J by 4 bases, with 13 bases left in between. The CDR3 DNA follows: TGCGCCAGCAGCTCGTCAGGTGGGCGTAATGAAAAACTGTTTTTT. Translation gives CASSSSGGRNEKLFF.

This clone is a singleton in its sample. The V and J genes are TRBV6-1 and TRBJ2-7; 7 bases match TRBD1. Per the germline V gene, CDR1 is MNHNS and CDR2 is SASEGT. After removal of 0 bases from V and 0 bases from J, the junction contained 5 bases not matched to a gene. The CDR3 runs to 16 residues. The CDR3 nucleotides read TGTGCCAGCAGTGAAGCCCCCGGGACAGCCTCCTACGAGCAGTACTTC. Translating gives CASSEAPGTASYEQYF.

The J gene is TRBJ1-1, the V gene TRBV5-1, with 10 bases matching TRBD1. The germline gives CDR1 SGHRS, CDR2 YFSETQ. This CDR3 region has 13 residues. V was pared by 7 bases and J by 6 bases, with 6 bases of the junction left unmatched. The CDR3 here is CASAGTGVSEAFF. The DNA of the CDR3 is TGCGCCAGCGCCGGGACAGGGGTTTCTGAAGCTTTCTTT.

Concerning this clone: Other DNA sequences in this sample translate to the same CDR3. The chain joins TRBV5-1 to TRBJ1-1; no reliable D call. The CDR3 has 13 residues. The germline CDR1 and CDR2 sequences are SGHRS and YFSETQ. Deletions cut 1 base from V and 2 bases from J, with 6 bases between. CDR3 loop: CASSLPGNTEAFF. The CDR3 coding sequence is TGCGCCAGCAGCTTGCCAGGTAACACTGAAGCTTTCTTT.